The 32 T cell receptor beta chains below come from one sample, sequenced in a study of blood T cell repertoires in COVID-19. This table comes from immunoSEQ multiplex PCR, and its TCRdb copy is limited to in-frame clones, with some not included. The table lists approximately 200,000 clones, roughly 76% of them singletons. Sequencing was performed on peripheral blood. These receptors all come from a human donor in a cohort sampled during active COVID-19.

The rearrangement joins TRBV28 to TRBJ2-7, with 9 bases lining up with TRBD1. Germline V CDR1 and CDR2: MDHEN, SYDVKM. After removal of 2 bases from V and 3 bases from J, the junction contained 5 bases not matched to a gene. The CDR3 has 15 amino acids. CDR3 sequence (DNA): TGTGCCAGCAGTTTAGGGGACAGGGCCAACTACGAGCAGTACTTC. Translating it yields CASSLGDRANYEQYF.

The DNA for the CDR3 is TGTGCCAGCAGCAAAACTAGCGGGATGACCTACAATGAGCAGTTCTTC. This encodes CASSKTSGMTYNEQFF. This chain uses TRBV7-3 with TRBJ2-1, with 10 bases matching TRBD2. The ends lost 5 bases at V and 2 bases at J; junction bases unmatched: 6. This CDR3 comprises 16 residues. Germline V gene data show CDR1 as SGHTA and CDR2 as FQGTGA.

CDR3 region: CASSPRTGTIQETQYF. CDR3 nucleotides: TGTGCCAGCTCACCGCGAACCGGGACTATCCAAGAGACCCAGTACTTC. The chain joins TRBV18 to TRBJ2-5, with TRBD2 matching over 7 bases. The CDR3 contains 16 residues. V shed 3 bases and J 1 base; nucleotides not matched to a gene: 8. From germline, CDR1 is KGHSH and CDR2 LQKENI.

The chain is built from TRBV4-2 and TRBJ1-2; 8 bases are shared with TRBD1. This CDR3 spans 17 amino acids. Germline V lookup: CDR1 LGHNA, CDR2 YNFKEQ. V was clipped by 1 base and J by 4 bases; unmatched bases: 11. Here the CDR3 DNA reads TGTGCCAGCAGCCAAGCCCTAGGACAGGGAAAAAGCTATGGCTACACCTTC. This sequence encodes CASSQALGQGKSYGYTF.

This rearrangement joins TRBV4-1 to TRBJ2-4; D is undetermined. Germline V gene lookup returns CDR1 MGHRA and CDR2 YSYEKL. There are 15 residues in the CDR3. Trimming took off 0 bases at V and 6 bases at J, with 12 bases between the two ends. CDR3 bases: TGCGCCAGCAGCCAAGACCTAGTGATCGGAAACATTCAGTACTTC. Protein: CASSQDLVIGNIQYF.

This clone was counted only a few times. This CDR3 reads CATGDRPDEQFF. DNA for the CDR3: TGTGCCACCGGGGACAGGCCCGATGAGCAGTTCTTC. This chain joins TRBV24-1 and TRBJ2-1; 8 bases agree with TRBD1. The CDR3 covers 12 residues. Germline trimming cut 9 bases from V and 8 bases from J; bases unmatched to any gene: 5. Germline values: CDR1 KGHDR, CDR2 SFDVKD.

This chain joins TRBV27 and TRBJ1-2, with D maybe TRBD1 (5 bases). Trimming cost V 5 bases and J 7 bases, with 20 bases left between them. The germline gives CDR1 MNHEY, CDR2 SMNVEV (reference sequence). This CDR3 comprises 15 residues. CDR3 loop: CASSQREVGRGGYTF. The CDR3 DNA reads TGTGCCAGCAGTCAGCGAGAGGTGGGGCGAGGTGGCTACACCTTC.

This clone was seen a single time. The chain links TRBV6-6 to TRBJ2-2, with 9 bases matching TRBD1. This CDR3 region has 16 residues. From germline, CDR1 is MNHNY and CDR2 SVGAGI (reference sequence). The ends lost 4 bases at V and 6 bases at J; junction bases unmatched: 9. This CDR3 is CASSSLGQGKAGELFF. The CDR3, as DNA: TGTGCCAGCAGTTCGTTGGGACAGGGAAAGGCCGGGGAGCTGTTTTTT.

This rearrangement joins TRBV7-8 to TRBJ2-1; 8 bases line up with TRBD2. The germline V gene encodes CDR1 SGHVS and CDR2 FQNEAQ. The length of the CDR3 is 19 residues. V lost 1 base, J lost 0 bases, and 11 bases stayed unmatched. The CDR3 here is CASSLEALAGRSSYNEQFF. The CDR3 bases are TGTGCCAGCAGCTTAGAAGCTCTAGCGGGCCGTAGCTCCTACAATGAGCAGTTCTTC.

V is TRBV3-1 (or the pseudogene TRBV3-2) and J is TRBJ1-1; D uncertain. V was cut by 0 bases and J by 1 base, with 9 bases left in between. Germline V lookup: CDR1 LGHDT, CDR2 YNNKEL (reference sequence). CDR3 length equals 15 residues. The CDR3 loop is CASSQDPPKNTEAFF. CDR3 DNA: TGTGCCAGCAGCCAAGATCCCCCCAAGAACACTGAAGCTTTCTTT.

The rearrangement joins TRBV9 to TRBJ2-7; 12 nucleotides line up with TRBD2. The CDR3 consists of 14 residues. The V segment lost 3 bases and the J segment 5 bases; nucleotides outside the gene matches: 3. The germline gives CDR1 SGDLS, CDR2 YYNGEE. The CDR3 DNA reads as TGTGCCAGCAGCGCTCGACTAGCGGGGGACGAGCAGTACTTC. Amino acid sequence: CASSARLAGDEQYF. Drawing the rest from reference TRBV9 and TRBJ2-7, the complete variable domain is DSGVTQTPKHLITATGQRVTLRCSPRSGDLSVYWYQQSLDQGLQFLIQYYNGEERAKGNILERFSAQQFPDLHSELNLSSLELGDSALYFCASSARLAGDEQYFGPGTRLTVT.

V is TRBV24-1 and J is TRBJ2-1; 7 nucleotides line up with TRBD2. The J segment lost 6 bases and the V segment lost 5 bases, leaving 6 bases of the junction unmatched. This CDR3 region has 14 residues. In germline, CDR1 is KGHDR, CDR2 SFDVKD. The CDR3 bases are TGTGCCACCAGTGCCGCACTAGCGACCAATGAGCAGTTCTTC. Amino acids: CATSAALATNEQFF.

The V call is TRBV7-8, the J call TRBJ2-7; 12 bases match TRBD2. The CDR3 is 16 amino acids. The V gene's germline CDR1 is SGHVS and CDR2 FQNEAQ. Trimming removed 6 bases from V and 3 bases from J; junction bases left unmatched: 9. CDR3: CASSSPGLAGFYEQYF. The CDR3 DNA sequence: TGTGCCAGCAGTTCTCCGGGACTAGCGGGTTTCTACGAGCAGTACTTC. The full variable domain, rest sourced from reference TRBV7-8 and TRBJ2-7, is GAGVSQSPRYKVAKRGQDVALRCDPISGHVSLFWYQQALGQGPEFLTYFQNEAQLDKSGLPSDRFFAERPEGSVSTLKIQRTQQEDSAVYLCASSSPGLAGFYEQYFGPGTRLTVT.

The chain is built from TRBV7-2 and TRBJ2-7, with TRBD2 matching over 7 bases. Germline CDR1 reads SGHTA; CDR2 reads FQGNSA. The J segment lost 5 bases and the V segment lost 5 bases, leaving 6 bases of the junction unmatched. This CDR3 has 13 amino acids. In DNA, the CDR3 is TGTGCCAGCAGCCCGTGGACTAGTCACGAGCAGTACTTC. As protein: CASSPWTSHEQYF.

J is TRBJ1-5 and V is TRBV6-2 or TRBV6-3, with a weak D call TRBD1 (5 bases). Deletions cut 0 bases from V and 6 bases from J, with 15 bases between. CDR1 and CDR2 from the germline V gene are MNHEY and SVGEGT. The CDR3 spans 16 residues. The DNA for the CDR3 is TGTGCCAGCAGTTACTCGAAGTCTTTAGGGGTTCAGCCCCAGCATTTT. Protein product: CASSYSKSLGVQPQHF.

The rearrangement uses TRBV15 and TRBJ1-5, with 8 bases aligning to TRBD1. V was pared by 3 bases and J by 3 bases, with 7 bases of the junction left unmatched. Germline CDR1 LNHNV, CDR2 YYDKDF (reference sequence). The length of the CDR3 is 16 residues. CDR3 loop: CATSSRRTGLNQPQHF. In DNA form, the CDR3 reads TGTGCCACCAGCAGCCGGAGGACAGGGCTCAATCAGCCCCAGCATTTT.

This chain uses TRBV11-2 with TRBJ2-6; perhaps TRBD1 as D (5 bases). The V end was cut by 0 bases, the J end by 2 bases, with 8 bases between. This CDR3 spans 16 amino acids. CDR1 and CDR2 (germline): SGHAT, FQNNGV. As DNA, the CDR3 is TGTGCCAGCAGCTTAGAGTCGACAGCTGGGGCCAACGTCCTGACTTTC. Protein sequence: CASSLESTAGANVLTF.

This chain connects TRBV28 to TRBJ2-7; D not resolved. Germline V CDR1 and CDR2: MDHEN, SYDVKM. The CDR3 runs to 13 residues. Trimming removed 7 bases from V and 4 bases from J, with 14 bases in between. The CDR3 sequence: CASTLGYHYEQYF. CDR3 in DNA: TGTGCCAGCACCTTGGGCTACCATTACGAGCAGTACTTC.

This chain uses TRBV24-1 with TRBJ1-2, with D possibly being TRBD1 (5 bases). V lost 3 bases and J lost 8, with 9 bases in between. The CDR3 covers 12 residues. CDR1 and CDR2 (germline): KGHDR, SFDVKD. CDR3 in DNA: TGTGCCACCAGTGATCGACAGTCGGGCTACACCTTC. It specifies CATSDRQSGYTF.

The chain couples TRBV5-1 to TRBJ2-3, with D perhaps matching TRBD2 (5 bases). CDR3 size: 15 residues. In germline, CDR1 is SGHRS, CDR2 YFSETQ. Trimming removed 4 bases from V and 2 bases from J, with 14 bases in between. This CDR3 reads CASSPGNANTDTQYF. Here the CDR3 DNA reads TGCGCCAGCAGCCCGGGGAACGCTAACACAGATACGCAGTATTTT. Combining the CDR3 with reference TRBV5-1 and TRBJ2-3 gives the whole variable domain KAGVTQTPRYLIKTRGQQVTLSCSPISGHRSVSWYQQTPGQGLQFLFEYFSETQRNKGNFPGRFSGRQFSNSRSEMNVSTLELGDSALYLCASSPGNANTDTQYFGPGTRLTVL.

In this sample, this clone turned up a few times. The CDR3 sequence: CASSLLLNTEAFF. For the CDR3, the DNA is TGTGCCAGCAGCCTACTCCTGAACACTGAAGCTTTCTTT. V and J are TRBV27 and TRBJ1-1; D is unclear. Germline CDR1 reads MNHEY; CDR2 reads SMNVEV (reference sequence). V lost 6 bases and J lost 0, with 8 bases in between. The CDR3 is 13 amino acids.

This clone was observed a few times. The chain carries TRBV27 and TRBJ1-3; D is possibly TRBD1 (6 bases). V dropped 8 bases and J dropped 3 bases, with 20 bases sitting between them. The CDR3 loop spans 16 amino acids. The germline V gene has CDR1 MNHEY and CDR2 SMNVEV (reference sequence). Here the CDR3 DNA reads TGTGCCAGCTCCCGACAGGATCCTCGGGGTGGAAACACCATATATTTT. Translated, it gives CASSRQDPRGGNTIYF.

By frequency in the sample, this clone is medium-sized. The chain is built from TRBV2 and TRBJ1-2; TRBD1 might be the D (5 bases). This CDR3 region has 14 residues. Germline CDR1 SNHLY, CDR2 FYNNEI. V was pared by 1 base and J by 2 bases, with 8 bases between. The CDR3 DNA follows: TGTGCCAGCAGTGAAGGCTGGACAAACTATGGCTACACCTTC. Translated: CASSEGWTNYGYTF.

V is TRBV5-6 and J is TRBJ2-3; the D is unclear. CDR3 length: 15 residues. V lost 0 bases, J lost 0 bases, and 8 bases lay in between. In germline, CDR1 is SGHDT, CDR2 YYEEEE. CDR3 sequence: CASSLEATSTDTQYF. The CDR3 DNA reads TGTGCCAGCAGCTTGGAAGCAACTAGCACAGATACGCAGTATTTT.

DNA for the CDR3: TGTGCCACCAGCCGCGTACCGACAGGGAAAGACACTGAAGCTTTCTTT. Its protein is CATSRVPTGKDTEAFF. The V gene is TRBV15, the J gene TRBJ1-1, with 7 bases fitting TRBD1. There are 16 residues in the CDR3. V was clipped by 5 bases and J by 3 bases; unmatched bases: 12. Germline-derived CDR1 and CDR2 are LNHNV and YYDKDF (reference sequence).

CDR3 bases: TGTGCCAGTAGTCGCCTGATGGGGGGATTATACGAGCAGTACTTC. Protein: CASSRLMGGLYEQYF. The chain carries TRBV19 and TRBJ2-7, with a possible D match to TRBD2 (6 bases). This CDR3 comprises 15 residues. The germline CDR1 and CDR2 sequences are LNHDA and SQIVND (reference sequence). Trimming removed 5 bases from V and 4 bases from J, with 18 bases in between.

The rearrangement links TRBV3-1 (or the pseudogene TRBV3-2) to TRBJ1-5; 9 nucleotides match TRBD1. The CDR3 length is 18 residues. Unmatched junction bases numbered 6, after V lost 0 bases and J lost 0 bases. Per germline, CDR1 LGHDT and CDR2 YNNKEL (reference sequence). In DNA form, the CDR3 reads TGTGCCAGCAGCCAAGATGGGGACAGGGAATTTAGCAATCAGCCCCAGCATTTT. Translated, it gives CASSQDGDREFSNQPQHF.

J is TRBJ2-7 and V is TRBV6-1; D is unresolved. The length of the CDR3 is 14 residues. The germline CDR1 and CDR2 sequences are MNHNS and SASEGT. V was cut by 2 bases and J by 3 bases, with 11 bases left in between. CDR3 residues: CASSEQALGYEQYF. CDR3 bases: TGTGCCAGCAGTGAACAGGCGTTGGGCTACGAGCAGTACTTC.

This sequence joins TRBV2 and TRBJ2-3; 9 bases match TRBD2. V trimming: 6 bases; J trimming: 2 bases; junction bases outside the gene matches: 9. Germline CDR1 is SNHLY and CDR2 is FYNNEI. The CDR3 length is 16 residues. The CDR3 sequence: CASRPRAGGTTDTQYF. CDR3 nucleotides: TGTGCCAGCAGACCTAGAGCGGGAGGTACCACAGATACGCAGTATTTT.

The V call is TRBV27, the J call TRBJ1-3; TRBD1 matches 9 bases. The CDR3 runs to 17 residues. Trimming at V came to 5 bases and at J to 3 bases, leaving 11 bases not matched to a gene. The germline V gene has CDR1 MNHEY and CDR2 SMNVEV (reference sequence). CDR3 protein: CASSQNRGRLGGNTIYF. The CDR3 bases are TGTGCCAGCAGTCAAAACAGGGGGCGATTAGGTGGAAACACCATATATTTT.

The chain carries TRBV10-3 and TRBJ1-1; TRBD1 is a possible D gene (5 bases). Germline loops: CDR1 ENHRY, CDR2 SYGVKD. V shed 4 bases and J shed 0 bases, with 12 bases lying between them. The CDR3 length is 15 residues. The CDR3 loop reads CAISGLGGMNTEAFF. CDR3 coding DNA: TGTGCCATCAGTGGCCTGGGGGGGATGAACACTGAAGCTTTCTTT.

The rearrangement joins TRBV7-8 to TRBJ2-7, with 9 nucleotides matching TRBD1. The trim removed 5 bases at V and 5 bases at J, leaving 10 bases unmatched. The CDR3 loop spans 15 amino acids. Germline V CDR1 and CDR2: SGHVS, FQNEAQ. The CDR3 bases are TGTGCCAGCAGCGTACCTGACAGGGGGAAGAACGAGCAGTACTTC. This gives the protein CASSVPDRGKNEQYF.